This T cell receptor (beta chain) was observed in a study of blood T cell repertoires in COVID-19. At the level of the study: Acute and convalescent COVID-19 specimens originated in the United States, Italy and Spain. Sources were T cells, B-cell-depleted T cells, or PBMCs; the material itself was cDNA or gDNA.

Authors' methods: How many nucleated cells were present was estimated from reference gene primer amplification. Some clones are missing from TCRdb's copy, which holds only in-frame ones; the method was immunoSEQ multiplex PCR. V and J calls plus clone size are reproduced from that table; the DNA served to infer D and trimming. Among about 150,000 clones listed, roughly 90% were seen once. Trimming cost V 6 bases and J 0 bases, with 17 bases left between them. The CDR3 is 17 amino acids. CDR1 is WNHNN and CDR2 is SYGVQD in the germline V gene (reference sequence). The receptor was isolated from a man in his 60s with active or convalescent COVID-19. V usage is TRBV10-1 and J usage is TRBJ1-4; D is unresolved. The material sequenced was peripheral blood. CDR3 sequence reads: CASSPRGHLATNEKLFF. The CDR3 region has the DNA TGCGCCAGCAGCCCCCGTGGCCACCTTGCAACTAATGAAAAACTGTTTTTT.